This TCR beta chain is drawn from a study of blood T cell repertoires in COVID-19 (dated by TCRdb to 2020 to 2022). About the investigation overall: Samples covering the acute and convalescent phases of COVID-19 were provided by collaborators in the United States, Italy and Spain. The prospective study material was composed of cDNA or gDNA derived from T cells, B-cell-depleted T cells, or PBMCs. Subjects who had been exposed to COVID-19, were actively infected with it, or had recovered from it provided the deeply sampled blood TCRbeta repertoires that made up the dataset. The repertoires were made available in a free public database intended to serve as a resource for research on the immune response to SARS-CoV-2. The samples were drawn from the first 160 participants of the ongoing ImmuneRACE study and from 1,254 subjects provided by 6 global collaborators. A de-identified subject ID, COVID-19 status, age in years and sex were almost always included in the sample metadata. Where available, HLA class I and class II types were obtained from metadata supplied by the sample provider rather than from assay-based typing. Study-wide findings and limitations: How much clinical and demographic metadata was included differed by source and by participant, and the metadata was provided uncurated.

In Seattle, one collaborating source enrolled patients while the infection was active and tracked those patients longitudinally over the course of disease. Whole blood was collected in K2EDTA tubes by collaborating institutions according to the institutions' own protocols. For TCRbeta analysis, collaborators shipped samples in one of three forms: frozen whole blood, isolated PBMCs, or DNA extracted from either of those sample types. The germline V gene encodes CDR1 MDHEN and CDR2 SYDVKM. Trimming costs V 5 bases and J 5 bases, and their ends lie 18 bases apart. Including cysteine and phenylalanine, the CDR3 has 15 amino acids. Only the CDR3 region is kept as DNA, spanning 45 bases read in frame from base 1. TCRbeta CDR3 regions were amplified from genomic DNA using the immunoSEQ Assay, a bias-controlled multiplex PCR. In the source study's methods: The number of nucleated cells in each sample was estimated from the amplification of reference gene primers within the assay. Sequence reads were collapsed and filtered to measure the absolute abundance of every unique TCRbeta CDR3 rearrangement. Productive Simpson clonality was computed per sample as the square root of Simpson's diversity index over productive rearrangements. Not all clones reach the TCRdb copy of this immuneACCESS table, which keeps in-frame sequences only. Checked studies attribute under half of the gap to unresolved V genes and leave the rest unexplained. For V, J and clone size, that table is used; D and trimming come from the DNA. This sample is represented by 250,000 to 400,000 clones; approximately 87% of them were singletons. Roughly 2.9% of the sample lies in the top ten.

Points on this clone: Its antigen is unknown. Nothing much larger sits one base from this clone, and base qualities are not available.

This clonotype was sampled from a young woman with COVID-19, enrolled during active disease. Sequencing was carried out using peripheral blood. The chain employs TRBV28 and TRBJ2-5; TRBD1 is perhaps the D gene, given 6 matching bases. The DNA sequence reads TGTGCCAGCAGTCCGACAGGAGCCTCGCGTGAGACCCAGTACTTC. The resulting protein is CASSPTGASRETQYF.